This T cell receptor (beta chain) was identified during a study of blood T cell repertoires in COVID-19. For the study at large: PBMCs, B-cell-depleted T cells, or T cells were the source of the cDNA or gDNA that made up the material.

Per the authors' pipeline: Estimated nucleated cell counts came from reference gene primer amplification. Libraries were prepared by immunoSEQ multiplex PCR; TCRdb keeps only in-frame clonotypes and omits some of them. V and J calls and clone size are given by that table; D and trimming were obtained from the DNA. The table shows about 73,000 clones, with roughly nine tenths occurring only once. The receptor's source is an elderly man with acute or convalescent COVID-19. Sequencing input: peripheral blood.

The CDR3 loop reads CASRKDPGGYEQYF. In DNA form, the CDR3 reads TGCGCCAGCAGAAAGGACCCAGGGGGCTACGAGCAGTACTTC. The chain recombines TRBV5-1 with TRBJ2-7, with 7 bases aligning to TRBD1. This CDR3 is built from 14 residues. V lost 5 bases to trimming and J lost 3 bases; unmatched junction nucleotides: 8. Germline assignment: CDR1 SGHRS and CDR2 YFSETQ.